This TCR beta chain is from a study of blood T cell repertoires in COVID-19. Sequenced by immunoSEQ multiplex PCR; TCRdb stores in-frame clones only, minus some. Of approximately 83,000 clones listed, about 82% are singletons. Germline values: CDR1 KGHSH, CDR2 LQKENI. Trimming took off 8 bases at V and 0 bases at J, with 8 bases between the two ends. The CDR3 covers 13 residues. The sequenced sample was peripheral blood. The chain is built from TRBV18 and TRBJ1-3; no clear D. The source is a man between 50 and 59 years old with acute or convalescent COVID-19. CDR3 in amino acids: CASRTASGNTIYF. The CDR3 region has the DNA TGTGCCAGCAGAACAGCCTCTGGAAACACCATATATTTT.